The T cell receptor (beta chain) described here comes from a study of a mutant IDH1 vaccine in newly diagnosed glioma (dated by TCRdb to the early 2020s). For the study in its entirety: Of the 25 to 35 treated patients, 62.5% were male and about 40% were female, and a mean age of 40.4 years was recorded. Before enrollment, most patients had been given radiochemotherapy with temozolomide as standard therapy, while the rest had received either radiotherapy alone or temozolomide alone. Peripheral blood was collected at six visits: V03 (baseline), V05, V07, V10, V12 and V13. For exploratory analyses, around 26 treated patients had longitudinal TCRB deep sequencing done wherever samples were available. Points the paper makes about the study in general: Changes in the top peripheral T cell clonotypes picked up by TCRB sequencing did not appear to be linked to pseudoprogression. It was noted by the authors that analyses of patient blood samples could not be reproduced owing to sample limitations. PBMC samples for TCRB deep sequencing were selected based on availability. Across multiple MHC alleles, vaccine-induced immune responses were seen in approximately 93% of patients.

From cysteine to phenylalanine, the CDR3 is 16 amino acids long. Only the CDR3 DNA is retained, 48 bases long and in frame from the first base. Looking up the germline V gene yields CDR1 SGHTA and CDR2 FQGNSA. Trimming removed 1 base from V and 0 bases from J, leaving 10 bases between the germline ends. Libraries were prepared through the immunoSEQ multiplex PCR assay. The hsTCRB Kit was used according to the manufacturer's protocol to amplify rearranged TCR beta chain sequences. TCRB libraries were sequenced on an Illumina MiSeq. Per the original workflow: The proprietary platform of the kit vendor was used for demultiplexing, trimming and gene mapping. Not all clones reach the TCRdb copy of this immuneACCESS table, which keeps in-frame sequences only. Checked studies attribute under half of the gap to unresolved V genes and leave the rest unexplained. D and trimming were read from the DNA, whereas the V and J calls and clone size are those reported in that table. Within this sample are roughly 21,000 clones, with 70% to 90% of them counted one time only. Of the sample, about 5% falls within the top ten clones.

This sample's time point label indicates: baseline, week 1 (first vaccination visit). This sample's treatment or condition label indicates: pre-vaccination baseline after standard-of-care therapy. Donors had newly diagnosed WHO grade 3 or 4 IDH1-mutant astrocytomas with loss of nuclear ATRX. The samples were drawn from NOA16, a multicentre, single-arm, open-label phase I trial in Germany that tested a mutant IDH1 peptide vaccine in humans for the first time. Visit V03 blood draws served as the baseline sample for immunogenicity testing. The DNeasy Blood and Tissue Kit was used to extract genomic DNA from EDTA blood for TCRB sequencing. A word on this clone: This clone's antigen is unknown. Qualities for individual bases were not recorded, and no much larger clone is one base off.

This material consisted of PBMCs, taken from a glioma patient treated with radiotherapy, temozolomide or both. The TCR sequence derives from a man aged 40-49 years with glioma. The V and J genes are TRBV7-2 and TRBJ2-1; the D gene is perhaps TRBD2, from 5 matching bases. DNA sequence: TGTGCCAGCAGCTTAGGATGGCGGGCCTCCTACAATGAGCAGTTCTTC. The resulting protein is CASSLGWRASYNEQFF.